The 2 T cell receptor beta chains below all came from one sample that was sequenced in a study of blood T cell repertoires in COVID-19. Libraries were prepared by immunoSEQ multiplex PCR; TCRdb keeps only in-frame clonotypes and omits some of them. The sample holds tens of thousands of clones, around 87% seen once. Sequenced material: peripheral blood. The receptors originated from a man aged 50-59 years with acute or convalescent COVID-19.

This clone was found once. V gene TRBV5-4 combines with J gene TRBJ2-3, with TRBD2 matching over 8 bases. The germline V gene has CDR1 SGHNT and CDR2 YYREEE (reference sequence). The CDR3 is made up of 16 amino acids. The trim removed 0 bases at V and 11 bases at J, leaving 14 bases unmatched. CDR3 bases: TGTGCCAGCAGCTTGGCCCCTAGCGGGTATGAAAGGAGGCAGTATTTT. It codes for CASSLAPSGYERRQYF.

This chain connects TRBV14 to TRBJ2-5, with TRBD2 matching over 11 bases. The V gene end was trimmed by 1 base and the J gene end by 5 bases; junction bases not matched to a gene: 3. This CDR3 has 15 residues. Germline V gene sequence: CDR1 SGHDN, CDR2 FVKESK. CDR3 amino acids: CASSQVLAGAETQYF. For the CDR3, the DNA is TGTGCCAGCAGCCAAGTACTAGCGGGAGCTGAGACCCAGTACTTC.